This entry lists 6 T cell receptor beta chains sequenced from one sample in a study of cytomegalovirus exposure and HLA in healthy donors. With 60 Vbeta and 13 Jbeta primers, the PCR was carried out. Only in-frame clones appear in the TCRdb table, and some are missing; sequencing was by immunoSEQ multiplex PCR. The repertoire consists of 95,000 to 100,000 clones, with about 74% occurring once and the leading ten covering about 8.3%. Source material: PBMCs. These receptors all come from a female donor in good health and CMV-seronegative.

This clone was seen only once. This chain links TRBV5-1 with TRBJ2-1; 13 bases align to TRBD2. Germline trimming cut 4 bases from V and 7 bases from J; bases unmatched to any gene: 11. CDR1 and CDR2 from the germline V gene are SGHRS and YFSETQ. The length of the CDR3 is 17 residues. The CDR3 coding sequence is TGCGCCAGCAGCCTCCCGAAACTAGCGGGAGGGCCTAATGAGCAGTTCTTC. Protein: CASSLPKLAGGPNEQFF.

This clone came up a few times. This chain links TRBV2 with TRBJ1-2; 8 positions match TRBD1. This CDR3 comprises 16 residues. Germline assignment: CDR1 SNHLY and CDR2 FYNNEI. V was clipped by 6 bases and J by 3 bases; unmatched bases: 12. In DNA, the CDR3 is TGTGCCAGCAGCGAATTTTTCCCGGACAGGGACTATGGCTACACCTTC. It yields the protein CASSEFFPDRDYGYTF.

The chain is built from TRBV9 and TRBJ2-7; 10 nucleotides match TRBD1. Germline V gives CDR1 SGDLS, CDR2 YYNGEE. V shed 8 bases, J shed 3 bases, and the junction held 5 bases outside the gene matches. The CDR3 runs to 13 residues. The CDR3: CARIRDRGYEQYF. For the CDR3, the DNA is TGTGCCAGAATAAGGGACAGGGGCTACGAGCAGTACTTC.

V usage is TRBV5-5 and J usage is TRBJ2-1, with TRBD2 as a possible D gene (5 bases). The V gene lost 4 bases and the J gene lost 4 bases, with 18 bases spanning the gap. Germline-derived CDR1 and CDR2 are SGHKS and YYEKEE (reference sequence). The CDR3 contains 16 residues. CDR3 nucleotides: TGTGCCAGCAGCCCCCGCGGGCGGGCGCCATACAATGAGCAGTTCTTC. Translation: CASSPRGRAPYNEQFF.

The chain employs TRBV28 and TRBJ2-7, with 7 nucleotides matching TRBD2. CDR1 is MDHEN, CDR2 SYDVKM, per germline. The CDR3 runs 12 residues. The CDR3 reads CASGREGYEQYF. Written as DNA, the CDR3 is TGTGCTTCGGGGAGGGAAGGCTACGAGCAGTACTTC.

This clone showed up just a few times. This chain's CDR3 is CASSLIRKGDLSGNTIYF. The CDR3 coding sequence is TGTGCCAGCAGCTTAATTCGTAAAGGGGACTTGTCTGGAAACACCATATATTTT. The chain employs TRBV11-2 and TRBJ1-3, with TRBD1 as a possible D gene (5 bases). The CDR3 consists of 18 residues. Germline V gene data show CDR1 as SGHAT and CDR2 as FQNNGV. The germline V and J ends were trimmed by 2 bases and 1 base, with 18 bases remaining between them.